The 17 T cell receptor beta chains given below trace back to one sample, sequenced in a study of PD-1 blockade in classical Hodgkin lymphoma. Measured with immunoSEQ multiplex PCR; TCRdb has only the in-frame clones, and not every one. The table includes about 90,000 clones, about nine tenths detected once. The time point is: cycle 4 day 1 (C4D1), after five to seven weeks of nivolumab. Exposure to brentuximab vedotin varied, and each patient had relapsed following autologous stem cell transplantation. The sequencing used peripheral blood mononuclear cells (PBMCs), collected before the fourth cycle of nivolumab. The receptors were gathered from a human donor with classical Hodgkin lymphoma.

V and J are TRBV30 and TRBJ1-6; no reliable D call. Germline V gene data show CDR1 as GTSNPN and CDR2 as SVGIG (reference sequence). The CDR3 spans 15 residues. The germline V and J ends were trimmed by 7 bases and 0 bases, with 13 bases remaining between them. The DNA of the CDR3 is TGTGCCTCCCAGGATTCTAGCTCCTATAATTCACCCCTCCACTTT. Protein: CASQDSSSYNSPLHF.

The chain couples TRBV9 to TRBJ2-2; TRBD2 matches 8 bases. V lost 4 bases and J lost 6; bases outside the gene matches: 5. The germline V gene has CDR1 SGDLS and CDR2 YYNGEE. The CDR3 sequence is 14 residues long. In DNA form, the CDR3 reads TGTGCCAGCAGCTCCGGGACTAGGGCCGGGGAGCTGTTTTTT. This encodes CASSSGTRAGELFF.

This CDR3 reads CASSPGGTSYNEQFF. CDR3 coding DNA: TGTGCCAGCAGCCCGGGGGGGACCTCCTACAATGAGCAGTTCTTC. The chain carries TRBV6-1 and TRBJ2-1, with 8 bases lining up with TRBD2. J lost 0 bases, V lost 6 bases, and 4 bases had no gene match. CDR1 and CDR2 from the germline V gene are MNHNS and SASEGT. The CDR3 runs 15 residues.

The V gene is TRBV6-6, the J gene TRBJ2-7, with D tentatively TRBD2 (6 bases). V lost 7 bases and J 4 bases, leaving 14 bases between the germline ends. The germline V gene encodes CDR1 MNHNY and CDR2 SVGAGI (reference sequence). The CDR3 sequence is 13 residues long. This CDR3 is CASTDGGIYEQYF. CDR3 bases: TGTGCCAGCACCGACGGGGGTATTTACGAGCAGTACTTC.

This clone was counted a single time. V and J are TRBV4-3 and TRBJ2-7, with D unresolved. V lost 4 bases and J 3 bases, leaving 13 bases between the germline ends. This CDR3 has 14 amino acids. Germline V lookup: CDR1 LGHNA, CDR2 YSLEER. The CDR3: CASSLPTPDYEQYF. The CDR3 bases are TGCGCCAGCAGCCTTCCTACCCCGGACTACGAGCAGTACTTC.

This chain links TRBV6-5 with TRBJ2-7; tentative D call: TRBD2 (6 bases). V dropped 6 bases and J dropped 1 base, with 10 bases sitting between them. The germline V gene encodes CDR1 MNHEY and CDR2 SVGAGI. The CDR3 consists of 13 residues. The CDR3 is CASSDGGSYEQYF. CDR3 sequence (DNA): TGTGCCAGCAGCGACGGGGGTTCCTACGAGCAGTACTTC.

This clone was counted only a few times. Other DNA sequences within the sample encode an identical CDR3. The V and J genes are TRBV28 and TRBJ1-5; D gene ambiguous. Trimming took 2 bases from V and 1 from J, leaving 9 bases between them. The CDR3 consists of 15 residues. In germline, CDR1 is MDHEN, CDR2 SYDVKM. The CDR3 nucleotides are TGTGCCAGCAGTTTACTTCTCGGCAGCAATCAGCCCCAGCATTTT. Its translation: CASSLLLGSNQPQHF.

J is TRBJ2-3 and V is TRBV11-3, with D hard to call. The CDR3 length is 13 residues. V was cut by 5 bases and J by 2 bases, with 8 bases left in between. Looked up from germline, CDR1 is SGHNT and CDR2 is YENEEA. DNA of the CDR3: TGTGCCAGCAGCGGGCATTCCACAGATACGCAGTATTTT. Protein sequence: CASSGHSTDTQYF.

This clone was recorded only once. The chain is built from TRBV2 and TRBJ2-5; possibly TRBD1 for D (6 bases). The CDR3 runs to 13 residues. Between the trimmed V and J ends, which lost 6 bases and 5 bases, there was a span of 13 bases. CDR1 is SNHLY and CDR2 is FYNNEI in the germline V gene. The CDR3 region is CASSPGVEETQYF. The CDR3 region has the DNA TGTGCCAGCAGCCCAGGGGTAGAGGAGACCCAGTACTTC.

The rearrangement joins TRBV11-2 to TRBJ1-2; D possibly corresponds to TRBD1 (5 bases). The CDR3 contains 15 residues. V was trimmed by 7 bases and J by 7 bases, leaving 22 bases between them. The germline CDR1 and CDR2 sequences are SGHAT and FQNNGV. Here the CDR3 reads CASTPGQGFISGYTF. CDR3 DNA: TGTGCCAGCACCCCCGGTCAGGGATTTATCTCTGGCTACACCTTC.

This chain connects TRBV23-1 to TRBJ1-1, with unresolved D. TRBV23-1 has ORF status, its function being uncertain. The CDR3 is made up of 17 amino acids. The V gene lost 1 base and the J gene lost 1 base, with 16 bases spanning the gap. As DNA, the CDR3 is TGCGCCAGCAGTCAATTGTATCGGGGTTCCGGGAACACTGAAGCTTTCTTT. Amino acids: CASSQLYRGSGNTEAFF.

The V call is TRBV27, the J call TRBJ2-7, with 12 nucleotides matching TRBD1. V lost 4 bases, J lost 4 bases, and 5 bases stayed unmatched. Germline values: CDR1 MNHEY, CDR2 SMNVEV (reference sequence). The CDR3 contains 15 residues. The CDR3 reads CASSYGTGGFYEQYF. The CDR3 bases are TGTGCCAGCAGTTATGGGACAGGGGGCTTTTACGAGCAGTACTTC.

The J gene is TRBJ1-2, the V gene TRBV19, with D possibly being TRBD1 (5 bases). The CDR3 runs to 13 residues. Per the germline V gene, CDR1 is LNHDA and CDR2 is SQIVND (reference sequence). The ends were cut back, 6 bases at V and 7 bases at J, with 15 bases in the middle. The CDR3 loop reads CASSPSQGGGYTF. The CDR3 nucleotides are TGTGCCAGTAGCCCCAGTCAGGGCGGTGGCTACACCTTC. Together with reference TRBV19 and TRBJ1-2, the CDR3 gives the full variable domain: DGGITQSPKYLFRKEGQNVTLSCEQNLNHDAMYWYRQDPGQGLRLIYYSQIVNDFQKGDIAEGYSVSREKKESFPLTVTSAQKNPTAFYLCASSPSQGGGYTFGSGTRLTVV.

The CDR3 sequence is CASSKTGLDYGYTF. CDR3 coding DNA: TGTGCCAGCAGTAAAACAGGGTTGGACTATGGCTACACCTTC. The rearrangement links TRBV27 to TRBJ1-2; weak D call: TRBD1 (6 bases). CDR1 and CDR2 (germline): MNHEY, SMNVEV (reference sequence). The CDR3 is made up of 14 amino acids. Deletions cut 5 bases from V and 3 bases from J, with 13 bases between.

The genes are TRBV7-6 and TRBJ1-4; maybe TRBD1 (5 bases). In germline, CDR1 is SGHVS, CDR2 FNYEAQ. Trimming left V 5 bases short and J 4 bases short, with 14 bases between. This CDR3 has 15 amino acids. CDR3 nucleotide sequence: TGTGCCAGCAGCGACTCTAGGGGATTTAATGAAAAACTGTTTTTT. It translates to CASSDSRGFNEKLFF.

The chain links TRBV5-4 to TRBJ2-7; 7 bases match TRBD1. The CDR3 loop spans 16 amino acids. V was pared by 4 bases and J by 2 bases, with 12 bases of the junction left unmatched. In germline, CDR1 is SGHNT, CDR2 YYREEE (reference sequence). Here the CDR3 reads CASSRKTGARPYEQYF. The CDR3 bases are TGTGCCAGCAGCAGAAAAACAGGGGCCAGGCCCTACGAGCAGTACTTC. Variable domain in full (rest from reference TRBV5-4 and TRBJ2-7): ETGVTQSPTHLIKTRGQQVTLRCSSQSGHNTVSWYQQALGQGPQFIFQYYREEENGRGNFPPRFSGLQFPNYSSELNVNALELDDSALYLCASSRKTGARPYEQYFGPGTRLTVT.

This rearrangement joins TRBV7-8 to TRBJ2-1, with D perhaps matching TRBD2 (6 bases). CDR3 length: 13 residues. Germline CDR1 is SGHVS and CDR2 is FQNEAQ. Deletions cut 2 bases from V and 5 bases from J, with 7 bases between. The CDR3 sequence is CASSLRTNNEQFF. DNA for the CDR3: TGTGCCAGCAGCTTACGGACTAACAATGAGCAGTTCTTC. The whole variable domain, remainder taken from reference TRBV7-8 and TRBJ2-1, is GAGVSQSPRYKVAKRGQDVALRCDPISGHVSLFWYQQALGQGPEFLTYFQNEAQLDKSGLPSDRFFAERPEGSVSTLKIQRTQQEDSAVYLCASSLRTNNEQFFGPGTRLTVL.